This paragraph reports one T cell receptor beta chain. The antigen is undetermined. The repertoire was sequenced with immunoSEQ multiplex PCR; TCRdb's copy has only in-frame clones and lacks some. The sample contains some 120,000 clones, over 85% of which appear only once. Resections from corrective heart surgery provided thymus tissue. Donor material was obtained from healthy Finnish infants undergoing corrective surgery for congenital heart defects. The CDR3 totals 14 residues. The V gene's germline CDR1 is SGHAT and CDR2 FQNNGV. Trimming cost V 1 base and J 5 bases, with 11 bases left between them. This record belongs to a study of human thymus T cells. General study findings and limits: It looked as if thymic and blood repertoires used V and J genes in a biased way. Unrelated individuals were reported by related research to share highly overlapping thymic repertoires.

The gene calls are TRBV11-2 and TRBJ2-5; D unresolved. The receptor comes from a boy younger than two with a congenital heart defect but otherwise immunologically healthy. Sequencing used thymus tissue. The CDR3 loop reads CASSLGTVRETQYF. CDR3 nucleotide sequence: TGTGCCAGCAGCTTAGGTACCGTTAGGGAGACCCAGTACTTC.